This is a list of T cell receptor beta chains from one sample in a study of cytomegalovirus exposure and HLA in healthy donors. Some clones are missing from TCRdb's copy, which holds only in-frame ones; the method was immunoSEQ multiplex PCR. The table includes 140,000 or so clones, about 72% detected once. Sequencing used PBMCs. These TCRs come from a middle-aged man in good health and CMV-seronegative. Each CDR3 is given with its conserved first and last residue. The D gene is left open where the match is weak. Clone size is given for some rows only: seen once, a few or many times, or a class if the clone is expanded.

j_call: TRBJ2-5; clone_size: .; cdr3_length: 14; d_call: TRBD2; v_call: TRBV7-3; cdr3_nt: TGTGCCAGCAGCCTTAGCGGGGGAGAAGAGACCCAGTACTTC; cdr3_aa: CASSLSGGEETQYF
j_call: TRBJ2-5; clone_size: .; cdr3_length: 14; d_call: TRBD1; v_call: TRBV9; cdr3_nt: TGTGCCAGCAGCGTAGACGGGACAGGCGAGACCCAGTACTTC; cdr3_aa: CASSVDGTGETQYF
j_call: TRBJ2-1; clone_size: .; cdr3_length: 16; d_call: TRBD1; v_call: TRBV19; cdr3_nt: TGTGCCAGTAGTATCTCAGGGACAGGGGCTATCAATGAGCAGTTCTTC; cdr3_aa: CASSISGTGAINEQFF
j_call: TRBJ2-7; clone_size: .; cdr3_length: 13; d_call: TRBD1; v_call: TRBV5-6; cdr3_nt: TGTGCCAGCAGCTCGACAGGGGCCTACGAGCAGTACTTC; cdr3_aa: CASSSTGAYEQYF
j_call: TRBJ2-3; clone_size: .; cdr3_length: 16; d_call: TRBD2; v_call: TRBV4-2; cdr3_nt: TGTGCCAGCAGCCAAAGGTGGCGGGGGGCAACAGATACGCAGTATTTT; cdr3_aa: CASSQRWRGATDTQYF
j_call: TRBJ2-7; clone_size: .; cdr3_length: 15; d_call: TRBD1; v_call: TRBV7-6; cdr3_nt: TGTGCCAGCAGCTTGGGACAGGGTTTTTCTTACGAGCAGTACTTC; cdr3_aa: CASSLGQGFSYEQYF
j_call: TRBJ2-1; clone_size: .; cdr3_length: 14; d_call: TRBD2; v_call: TRBV9; cdr3_nt: TGTGCCAGCAGCGTAGCCGGGACTAGAACTGAGCAGTTCTTC; cdr3_aa: CASSVAGTRTEQFF
j_call: TRBJ2-5; clone_size: .; cdr3_length: 17; d_call: TRBD2; v_call: TRBV5-1; cdr3_nt: TGCGCCAGCAGCTCGGGACTAGCGGGGGGTCCTGCGGAGACCCAGTACTTC; cdr3_aa: CASSSGLAGGPAETQYF
j_call: TRBJ1-3; clone_size: .; cdr3_length: 15; d_call: TRBD1; v_call: TRBV10-2; cdr3_nt: TGCGCCAGCAGGAGGGGACAGGGACCTGGAAACACCATATATTTT; cdr3_aa: CASRRGQGPGNTIYF
j_call: TRBJ2-1; clone_size: few; cdr3_length: 14; d_call: TRBD2; v_call: TRBV6-5; cdr3_nt: TGTGCCAGCAGTTACGGGGAGGGGAGGAATGAGCAGTTCTTC; cdr3_aa: CASSYGEGRNEQFF
j_call: TRBJ1-5; clone_size: .; cdr3_length: 16; d_call: .; v_call: TRBV12-5; cdr3_nt: TGTGCTAGTGGTTTGGTACTTCGGGGGGGCAATCAGCCCCAGCATTTT; cdr3_aa: CASGLVLRGGNQPQHF
j_call: TRBJ1-1; clone_size: .; cdr3_length: 15; d_call: .; v_call: TRBV30; cdr3_nt: TGTGCCTGGAGTCGGCGCCAGGGTGGTGGTACTGAAGCTTTCTTT; cdr3_aa: CAWSRRQGGGTEAFF
j_call: TRBJ2-7; clone_size: .; cdr3_length: 13; d_call: .; v_call: TRBV7-6; cdr3_nt: TGTGCCAGCAGTCCCCCGGGTGAGAGCGAGCAGTACTTC; cdr3_aa: CASSPPGESEQYF
j_call: TRBJ2-1; clone_size: .; cdr3_length: 17; d_call: TRBD2; v_call: TRBV10-3; cdr3_nt: TGTGCCATCAGTGAGTGGGGACTAGCGGACAGGGATCATGAGCAGTTCTTC; cdr3_aa: CAISEWGLADRDHEQFF
j_call: TRBJ2-1; clone_size: .; cdr3_length: 16; d_call: TRBD2; v_call: TRBV4-3; cdr3_nt: TGCGCCAGCAGCCAAGATACGGGAGGAAGTTACAATGAGCAGTTCTTC; cdr3_aa: CASSQDTGGSYNEQFF
j_call: TRBJ1-1; clone_size: few; cdr3_length: 15; d_call: TRBD1; v_call: TRBV7-2; cdr3_nt: TGTGCCAGCAGCCCGGGCAGGGGGCGGAACACTGAAGCTTTCTTT; cdr3_aa: CASSPGRGRNTEAFF
j_call: TRBJ1-6; clone_size: once; cdr3_length: 13; d_call: .; v_call: TRBV30; cdr3_nt: TGTGCCTGGAGTGCCCGTACAAATTCACCCCTCCACTTT; cdr3_aa: CAWSARTNSPLHF
j_call: TRBJ1-2; clone_size: .; cdr3_length: 14; d_call: .; v_call: TRBV7-8; cdr3_nt: TGTGCCAGCAGCCCGACAGTAATCAACTATGGCTACACCTTC; cdr3_aa: CASSPTVINYGYTF
j_call: TRBJ1-6; clone_size: .; cdr3_length: 15; d_call: TRBD1; v_call: TRBV10-2; cdr3_nt: TGCGCCAGCAGTTCGACAGGGAATTATAATTCACCCCTCCACTTT; cdr3_aa: CASSSTGNYNSPLHF
j_call: TRBJ2-2; clone_size: .; cdr3_length: 16; d_call: TRBD2; v_call: TRBV6-6; cdr3_nt: TGTGCCAGCAGTTACTCAGCTAGCGGTAACACCGGGGAGCTGTTTTTT; cdr3_aa: CASSYSASGNTGELFF
j_call: TRBJ2-3; clone_size: few; cdr3_length: 16; d_call: .; v_call: TRBV6-1; cdr3_nt: TGTGCCAGCAGTGAAGCGCGGCCCTATAGCACAGATACGCAGTATTTT; cdr3_aa: CASSEARPYSTDTQYF
j_call: TRBJ2-7; clone_size: .; cdr3_length: 15; d_call: .; v_call: TRBV11-2; cdr3_nt: TGTGCCAGCAGCTTAGTGGGGGGAAACTCCTACGAGCAGTACTTC; cdr3_aa: CASSLVGGNSYEQYF
j_call: TRBJ2-5; clone_size: .; cdr3_length: 15; d_call: TRBD2; v_call: TRBV7-2; cdr3_nt: TGTGCCAGCAGCCAGACTAGCGGGAGGGCAGGGACCCAGTACTTC; cdr3_aa: CASSQTSGRAGTQYF
j_call: TRBJ2-7; clone_size: .; cdr3_length: 11; d_call: .; v_call: TRBV6-1; cdr3_nt: TGTGCCGCCGTGGACTTCTACGAGCAGTACTTC; cdr3_aa: CAAVDFYEQYF
j_call: TRBJ1-4; clone_size: .; cdr3_length: 15; d_call: TRBD1; v_call: TRBV5-6; cdr3_nt: TGTGCCAGCAGGTATCGGGGACAGGGTCTTGAAAAACTGTTTTTT; cdr3_aa: CASRYRGQGLEKLFF
j_call: TRBJ2-7; clone_size: few; cdr3_length: 15; d_call: .; v_call: TRBV7-8; cdr3_nt: TGTGCCAGCAGCTTACGACTAGGGATATTCTCCGAGCAGTACTTC; cdr3_aa: CASSLRLGIFSEQYF
j_call: TRBJ1-4; clone_size: .; cdr3_length: 15; d_call: TRBD1; v_call: TRBV4-2; cdr3_nt: TGTGCCAGCAGCCCGAGACAGGGTTTGGATGAAAAACTGTTTTTT; cdr3_aa: CASSPRQGLDEKLFF
j_call: TRBJ1-1; clone_size: .; cdr3_length: 17; d_call: TRBD1; v_call: TRBV9; cdr3_nt: TGTGCCAGCAGCGTAGTAGTTGGGACAGCAATGAACACTGAAGCTTTCTTT; cdr3_aa: CASSVVVGTAMNTEAFF
j_call: TRBJ2-7; clone_size: few; cdr3_length: 13; d_call: TRBD2; v_call: TRBV6-5; cdr3_nt: TGTGCCAGCCTACGGGGGGTGGGGTACCAGCAGTACTTC; cdr3_aa: CASLRGVGYQQYF
j_call: TRBJ1-1; clone_size: .; cdr3_length: 19; d_call: .; v_call: TRBV12-5; cdr3_nt: TGTGCTAGTGGTTTGGTACTAGTCCCCCCAGGTGGGGGCGAAACTGAAGCTTTCTTT; cdr3_aa: CASGLVLVPPGGGETEAFF
j_call: TRBJ2-2; clone_size: .; cdr3_length: 17; d_call: TRBD2; v_call: TRBV7-6; cdr3_nt: TGTGCCAGCAGCTTAGGTGGGACTACATACTCCACCGGGGAGCTGTTTTTT; cdr3_aa: CASSLGGTTYSTGELFF
j_call: TRBJ2-4; clone_size: .; cdr3_length: 10; d_call: .; v_call: TRBV19; cdr3_nt: TGTTCTACGGGGGAAGGCATTCAGTACTTC; cdr3_aa: CSTGEGIQYF
j_call: TRBJ1-2; clone_size: .; cdr3_length: 12; d_call: TRBD1; v_call: TRBV7-9; cdr3_nt: TGTTCCAGCACCGGACAGGGATATGGCTACACCTTC; cdr3_aa: CSSTGQGYGYTF
j_call: TRBJ1-4; clone_size: .; cdr3_length: 15; d_call: .; v_call: TRBV4-3; cdr3_nt: TGCGCCAGCAGCCAGAGGGAAAGCCGGTCAGAAAAACTGTTTTTT; cdr3_aa: CASSQRESRSEKLFF
j_call: TRBJ2-7; clone_size: .; cdr3_length: 15; d_call: .; v_call: TRBV4-1; cdr3_nt: TGCGCCAGCAGCCAAGGACAGGCCTCCCAATACGAGCAGTACTTC; cdr3_aa: CASSQGQASQYEQYF
j_call: TRBJ2-1; clone_size: .; cdr3_length: 16; d_call: TRBD2; v_call: TRBV6-1; cdr3_nt: TGTGCCAGCAGTGAAGGACTAGCGGGGAGATACAATGAGCAGTTCTTC; cdr3_aa: CASSEGLAGRYNEQFF